The clone carrying this T cell receptor beta chain appeared a single time. This record belongs to a study of T cell changes during pregnancy in multiple sclerosis. This CDR3 spans 15 amino acids. Unmatched junction bases numbered 4, after V lost 0 bases and J lost 6 bases. CDR1 and CDR2 (germline): SGHRS, YFSETQ. Assay used: immunoSEQ multiplex PCR; TCRdb lists only in-frame clones, some missing. Of some 100,000 clones in the sample, roughly 93% were seen once. V usage is TRBV5-1 and J usage is TRBJ2-3, with 10 positions matching TRBD2. Source: peripheral blood, taken before pregnancy. This receptor was obtained from a female donor with multiple sclerosis, enrolled in a pregnancy study. The CDR3 protein is CASSLVTSGVDTQYF. The CDR3 DNA sequence: TGCGCCAGCAGCTTGGTTACTAGCGGGGTCGATACGCAGTATTTT.